These T cell receptor beta chains were read from a single sample in a study of CD8 T cells in ankylosing spondylitis. From the 5' RACE reads, TCRdb called clonotypes with MiXCR, one entry per CDR3 protein. The sample gives about 240,000 distinct CDR3 sequences, roughly 10% of which show up once; 2.6% is in the top ten. The sample comprised blood, either unsorted or a sorted T cell fraction (not recorded which). All receptors come from a male donor with ankylosing spondylitis or in good health (not recorded which). The CDR3 runs from the conserved cysteine through the conserved F or W. The order of the fields is D gene, CDR3 length, J gene, clone size, V gene, CDR3 protein, CDR3 DNA. The D gene is left open where the match is weak. A clone size is listed for some rows: how often the clone was seen (once, few, many), or a class if it is expanded.

>TRBD2|15|TRBJ2-5|-|TRBV10-3
CAISESGGAGETQYF
TGTGCCATCAGTGAAAGCGGGGGGGCCGGGGAGACCCAGTACTTC
>-|14|TRBJ2-1|many|TRBV10-3
CAISDSGTYNEQFF
TGTGCCATCAGTGACAGCGGTACCTACAATGAGCAGTTCTTC
>TRBD1|13|TRBJ2-7|-|TRBV20-1
CSASPGQGGEQYF
TGCAGTGCTAGCCCGGGACAGGGAGGCGAGCAGTACTTC
>-|14|TRBJ2-7|many|TRBV15
CATSRDNTAYEQYF
TGTGCCACCAGCAGAGATAATACAGCCTACGAGCAGTACTTC
>-|13|TRBJ1-5|-|TRBV19
CASSMNRAQPQHF
TGTGCCAGTAGTATGAACAGGGCTCAGCCCCAGCATTTT
>-|14|TRBJ2-3|many|TRBV2
CASSGPARGDTQYF
TGTGCCAGCAGTGGGCCCGCCCGCGGGGATACGCAGTATTTT
>-|13|TRBJ1-2|few|TRBV3-1
CASSPRREDGYTF
TGTGCCAGCAGCCCCCGCAGGGAGGATGGCTACACCTTC
>-|15|TRBJ2-3|many|TRBV28
CASSLFYPTNQAQYF
TGTGCCAGCAGTTTATTCTATCCGACTAACCAAGCGCAGTATTTT
>TRBD2|13|TRBJ2-7|few|TRBV3-1
CASSHTSGYEQYF
TGTGCCAGCAGCCACACTAGCGGCTACGAGCAGTACTTC
>-|15|TRBJ2-5|-|TRBV18
CASSPFSGGQETQYF
TGTGCCAGCTCACCTTTTTCTGGGGGCCAAGAGACCCAGTACTTC
>-|17|TRBJ1-2|-|TRBV4-2
CASSQDEGGRHNYGYTF
TGTGCCAGCAGCCAAGATGAGGGCGGGCGCCATAACTATGGCTACACCTTC
>TRBD1|13|TRBJ2-7|many|TRBV12-3/TRBV12-4
CASRGDSSYEQYF
TGTGCCAGCAGGGGGGACAGCTCCTACGAGCAGTACTTC
>-|13|TRBJ1-1|many|TRBV2
CASSPSGAGEAFF
TGTGCCAGCAGCCCCTCGGGGGCTGGGGAAGCTTTCTTT
>-|14|TRBJ2-7|few|TRBV6-5
CASRYRDTSYEQYF
TGTGCCAGCCGCTACCGGGACACCTCCTACGAGCAGTACTTC
>TRBD1|13|TRBJ1-1|once|TRBV2
CASSRQGSTEAFF
TGTGCCAGCAGTAGACAGGGGAGCACTGAAGCTTTCTTT
>-|13|TRBJ2-7|-|TRBV12-3/TRBV12-4
CASNQGSGDEQYF
TGTGCCAGCAATCAGGGGTCGGGCGACGAGCAGTACTTC
>TRBD1|15|TRBJ1-5|-|TRBV20-1
CSARESTGASQPQHF
TGCAGTGCTAGAGAGAGCACAGGGGCAAGTCAGCCCCAGCATTTT
>-|14|TRBJ1-1|many|TRBV12-3/TRBV12-4
CASSYRATYPEAFF
TGTGCCAGCAGTTACAGGGCCACGTACCCTGAAGCTTTCTTT
>-|17|TRBJ2-1|many|TRBV25-1
CATRGLAKGISYNEQFF
TGTGCCACAAGAGGGCTAGCGAAAGGTATTTCCTACAATGAGCAGTTCTTC
>TRBD2|16|TRBJ2-1|-|TRBV5-1
CASSLEGGSSYNEQFF
TGCGCCAGCAGCTTGGAGGGCGGGAGCTCCTACAATGAGCAGTTCTTC
>-|14|TRBJ1-1|many|TRBV7-9
CASSPRIMNTEAFF
TGTGCCAGCAGCCCGCGGATAATGAACACTGAAGCTTTCTTT
>TRBD2|18|TRBJ2-3|many|TRBV12-3/TRBV12-4
CASSGGTIAGSGTDTQYF
TGTGCCAGCAGTGGGGGGACTATAGCGGGATCGGGGACAGATACGCAGTATTTT
>TRBD2|15|TRBJ2-2|many|TRBV5-1
CASSFVAGDTGELFF
TGCGCCAGCAGCTTCGTAGCGGGTGACACCGGGGAGCTGTTTTTT
>-|15|TRBJ2-3|many|TRBV4-2
CASSQVRGWADTQYF
TGTGCCAGCAGCCAAGTAAGAGGGTGGGCAGATACGCAGTATTTT
>-|15|TRBJ2-1|many|TRBV15
CATSRDLTLAEGQFF
TGTGCCACCAGCAGAGATTTAACTCTGGCGGAAGGGCAGTTCTTC
>-|16|TRBJ2-5|-|TRBV6-1
CASSQSTGSGEETQYF
TGTGCCAGTTCTCAATCTACGGGGAGCGGCGAAGAGACCCAGTACTTC
>TRBD2|13|TRBJ2-7|many|TRBV10-3
CAISEVAGDEQYF
TGTGCCATCAGTGAGGTAGCGGGAGACGAGCAGTACTTC
>-|13|TRBJ2-5|many|TRBV6-1
CASTETGTETQYF
TGTGCCAGCACCGAAACAGGGACCGAGACCCAGTACTTC
>-|13|TRBJ2-5|many|TRBV7-2
CASAGGPQETQYF
TGTGCCAGCGCCGGGGGTCCCCAAGAGACCCAGTACTTC
>TRBD2|18|TRBJ2-2|few|TRBV6-4
CASSDTLLAGANTGELFF
TGTGCCAGCAGTGACACCCTTCTAGCGGGGGCGAACACCGGGGAGCTGTTTTTT
>TRBD2|14|TRBJ2-7|many|TRBV5-1
CASSLEGLPYEQYF
TGCGCCAGCAGCTTGGAGGGACTACCCTACGAGCAGTACTTC
>-|13|TRBJ1-1|-|TRBV4-2
CASSQERVGYAFF
TGTGCCAGCAGCCAAGAAAGGGTGGGGTACGCTTTCTTT
>-|16|TRBJ1-4|few|TRBV12-3/TRBV12-4
CASSPRGGSTNEKLFF
TGTGCCAGCAGTCCCCGGGGGGGGTCAACTAATGAAAAACTGTTTTTT
>-|15|TRBJ2-5|many|TRBV4-1
CASSQLPSVQETQYF
TGCGCCAGCAGCCAACTTCCTAGCGTCCAAGAGACCCAGTACTTC
>-|13|TRBJ2-7|-|TRBV10-3
CAISDLVTYEQYF
TGTGCCATCAGTGATCTAGTAACCTACGAGCAGTACTTC
>-|17|TRBJ1-1|few|TRBV21-1
CASSITSTGYANTEAFF
TGTGCCAGCAGCATAACGTCGACAGGCTACGCGAACACTGAAGCTTTCTTT
>-|16|TRBJ2-5|-|TRBV5-1
CASSLWMRRESETQYF
TGCGCCAGCAGCTTGTGGATGAGGCGGGAATCGGAGACCCAGTACTTC
>TRBD1|15|TRBJ1-4|many|TRBV28
CASSRGTAENEKLFF
TGTGCCAGCAGTCGAGGGACAGCCGAAAATGAAAAACTGTTTTTT
>-|17|TRBJ2-1|many|TRBV6-2/TRBV6-3
CASSRMHTQDRYNEQFF
TGTGCCAGCAGCCGGATGCACACCCAGGACAGATACAATGAGCAGTTCTTC
>TRBD2|16|TRBJ2-7|many|TRBV20-1
CSARVGTSGASYEQYF
TGCAGTGCTAGAGTGGGAACTAGCGGGGCCTCCTACGAGCAGTACTTC
>-|13|TRBJ2-2|-|TRBV3-1
CASSQAKAGELFF
TGTGCCAGCAGCCAAGCAAAGGCCGGGGAGCTGTTTTTT
>-|16|TRBJ2-7|many|TRBV20-1
CSARNSLLMRSYEQYF
TGCAGTGCTAGAAATTCCCTGTTGATGCGTTCCTACGAGCAGTACTTC